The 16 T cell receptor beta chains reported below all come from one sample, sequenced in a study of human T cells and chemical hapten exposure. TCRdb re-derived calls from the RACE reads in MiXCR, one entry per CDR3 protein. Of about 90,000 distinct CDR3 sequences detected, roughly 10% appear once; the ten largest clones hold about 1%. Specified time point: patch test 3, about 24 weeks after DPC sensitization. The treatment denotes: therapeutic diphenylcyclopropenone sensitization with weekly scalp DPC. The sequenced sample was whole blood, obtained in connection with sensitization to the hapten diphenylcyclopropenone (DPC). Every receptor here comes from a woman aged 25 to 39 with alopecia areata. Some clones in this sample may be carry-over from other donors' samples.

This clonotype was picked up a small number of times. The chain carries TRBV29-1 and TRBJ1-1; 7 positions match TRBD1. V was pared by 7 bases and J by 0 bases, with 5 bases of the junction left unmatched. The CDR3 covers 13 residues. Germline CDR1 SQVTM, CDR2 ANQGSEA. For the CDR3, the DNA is TGCAGCGGGACGGGACAGCTGAACACTGAAGCTTTCTTT. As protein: CSGTGQLNTEAFF.

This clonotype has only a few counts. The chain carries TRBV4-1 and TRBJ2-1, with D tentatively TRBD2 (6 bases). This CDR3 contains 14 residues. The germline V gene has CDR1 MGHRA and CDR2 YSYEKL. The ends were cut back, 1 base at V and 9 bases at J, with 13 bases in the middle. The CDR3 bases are TGCGCCAGCAGCCAAGTCCCGGGTAGCGGTGAGCAGTTCTTC. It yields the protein CASSQVPGSGEQFF.

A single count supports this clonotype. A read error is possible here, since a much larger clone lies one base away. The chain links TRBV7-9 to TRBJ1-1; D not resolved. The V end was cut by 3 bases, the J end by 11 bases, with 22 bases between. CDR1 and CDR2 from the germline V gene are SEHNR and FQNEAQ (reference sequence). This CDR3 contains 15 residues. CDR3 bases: TGTGCCAGCAGCTTGAACGTTGGCGGGATAGATGGGGCTTTCTTT. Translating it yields CASSLNVGGIDGAFF.

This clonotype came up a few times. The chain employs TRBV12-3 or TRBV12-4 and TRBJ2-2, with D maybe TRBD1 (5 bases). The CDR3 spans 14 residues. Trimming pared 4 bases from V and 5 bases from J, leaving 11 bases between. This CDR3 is CASSSRDHTGELFF. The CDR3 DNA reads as TGTGCCAGCAGTTCCAGGGATCATACCGGGGAGCTGTTTTTT.

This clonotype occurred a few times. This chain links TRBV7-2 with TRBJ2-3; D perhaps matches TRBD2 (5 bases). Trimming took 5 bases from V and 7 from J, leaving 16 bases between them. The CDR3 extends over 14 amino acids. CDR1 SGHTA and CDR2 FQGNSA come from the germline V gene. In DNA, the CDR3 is TGTGCCAGCAGCAGAAGGACCGAGACTAATACGCAGTATTTT. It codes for CASSRRTETNTQYF.

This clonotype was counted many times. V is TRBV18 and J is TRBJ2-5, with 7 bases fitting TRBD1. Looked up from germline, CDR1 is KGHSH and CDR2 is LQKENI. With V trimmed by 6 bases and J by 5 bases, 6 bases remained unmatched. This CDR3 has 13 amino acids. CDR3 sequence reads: CASSHKDRETQYF. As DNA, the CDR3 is TGTGCCAGCTCCCATAAGGACAGGGAGACCCAGTACTTC.

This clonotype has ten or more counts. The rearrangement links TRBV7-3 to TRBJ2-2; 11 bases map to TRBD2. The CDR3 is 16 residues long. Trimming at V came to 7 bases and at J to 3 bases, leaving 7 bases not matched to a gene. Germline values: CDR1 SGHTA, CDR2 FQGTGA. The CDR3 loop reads CASNLAGGTHTGELFF. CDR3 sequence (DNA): TGTGCCAGCAACCTAGCGGGAGGAACCCACACCGGGGAGCTGTTTTTT.

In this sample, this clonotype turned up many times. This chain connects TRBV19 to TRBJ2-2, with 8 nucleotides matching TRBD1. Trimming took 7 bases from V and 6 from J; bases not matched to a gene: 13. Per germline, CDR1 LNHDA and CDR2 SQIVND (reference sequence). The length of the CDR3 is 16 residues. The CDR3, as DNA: TGTGCCAGTACCCCTGGACAGGGTGATGGGTCCGGGGAGCTGTTTTTT. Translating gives CASTPGQGDGSGELFF.

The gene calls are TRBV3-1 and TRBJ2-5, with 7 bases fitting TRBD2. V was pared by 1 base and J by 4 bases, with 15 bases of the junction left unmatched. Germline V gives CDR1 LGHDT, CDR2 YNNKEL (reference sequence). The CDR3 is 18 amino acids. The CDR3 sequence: CASSQGIRIAGEGETQYF. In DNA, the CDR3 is TGTGCCAGCAGCCAAGGGATTAGAATCGCGGGAGAAGGAGAGACCCAGTACTTC.

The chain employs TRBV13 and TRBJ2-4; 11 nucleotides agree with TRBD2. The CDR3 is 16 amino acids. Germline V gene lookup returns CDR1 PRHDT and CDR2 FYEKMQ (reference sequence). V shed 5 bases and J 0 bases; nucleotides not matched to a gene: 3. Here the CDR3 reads CASSLGLAVAKNIQYF. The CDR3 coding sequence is TGTGCCAGCAGCCTGGGACTAGCGGTAGCCAAAAACATTCAGTACTTC.

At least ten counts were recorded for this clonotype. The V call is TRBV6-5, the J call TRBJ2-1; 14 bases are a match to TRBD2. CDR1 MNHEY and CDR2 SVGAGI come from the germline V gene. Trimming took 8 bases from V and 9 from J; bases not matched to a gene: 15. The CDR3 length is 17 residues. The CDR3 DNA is TGTGCCAGCTCCCGACGCCACGGGACTAGCGGGAGTTCTGAGCAGTTCTTC. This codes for CASSRRHGTSGSSEQFF.

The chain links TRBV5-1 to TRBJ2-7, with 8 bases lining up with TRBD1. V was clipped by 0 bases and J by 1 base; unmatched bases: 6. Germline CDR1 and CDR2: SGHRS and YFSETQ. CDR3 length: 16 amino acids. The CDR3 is CASSLDPGQVSYEQYF. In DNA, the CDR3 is TGCGCCAGCAGCTTGGACCCGGGACAGGTATCCTACGAGCAGTACTTC. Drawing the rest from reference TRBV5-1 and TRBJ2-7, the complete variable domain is KAGVTQTPRYLIKTRGQQVTLSCSPISGHRSVSWYQQTPGQGLQFLFEYFSETQRNKGNFPGRFSGRQFSNSRSEMNVSTLELGDSALYLCASSLDPGQVSYEQYFGPGTRLTVT.

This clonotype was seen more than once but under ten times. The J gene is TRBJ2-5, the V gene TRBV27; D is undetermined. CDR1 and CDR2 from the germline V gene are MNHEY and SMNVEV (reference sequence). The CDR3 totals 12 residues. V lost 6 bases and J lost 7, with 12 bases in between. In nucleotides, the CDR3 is TGTGCCAGCAGCACCCACGCTCGGACCCAGTACTTC. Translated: CASSTHARTQYF.

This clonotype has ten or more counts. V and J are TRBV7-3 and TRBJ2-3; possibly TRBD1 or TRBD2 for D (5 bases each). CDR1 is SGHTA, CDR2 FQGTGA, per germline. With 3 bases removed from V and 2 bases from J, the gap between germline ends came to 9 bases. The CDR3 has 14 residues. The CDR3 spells CASSFGTTTDTQYF. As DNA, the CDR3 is TGTGCCAGCAGCTTCGGGACCACCACAGATACGCAGTATTTT. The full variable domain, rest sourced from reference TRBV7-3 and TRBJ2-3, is GAGVSQTPSNKVTEKGKYVELRCDPISGHTALYWYRQSLGQGPEFLIYFQGTGAADDSGLPNDRFFAVRPEGSVSTLKIQRTERGDSAVYLCASSFGTTTDTQYFGPGTRLTVL.

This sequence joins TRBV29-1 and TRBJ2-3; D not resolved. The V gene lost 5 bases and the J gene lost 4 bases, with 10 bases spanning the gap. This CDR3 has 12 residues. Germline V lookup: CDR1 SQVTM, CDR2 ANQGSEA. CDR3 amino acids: CSVRGGPDTQYF. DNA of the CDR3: TGCAGCGTTAGAGGCGGCCCAGATACGCAGTATTTT.

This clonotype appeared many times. The CDR3 DNA reads TGTGCCAGCAGCTTTTTAGGAGAAAACTATGGCTACACCTTC. As protein: CASSFLGENYGYTF. The chain recombines TRBV5-6 with TRBJ1-2; D remains ambiguous. This CDR3 contains 14 residues. Germline V gene lookup returns CDR1 SGHDT and CDR2 YYEEEE. V was trimmed by 2 bases and J by 2 bases, leaving 10 bases between them. Variable domain in full (rest from reference TRBV5-6 and TRBJ1-2): DAGVTQSPTHLIKTRGQQVTLRCSPKSGHDTVSWYQQALGQGPQFIFQYYEEEERQRGNFPDRFSGHQFPNYSSELNVNALLLGDSALYLCASSFLGENYGYTFGSGTRLTVV.